The clone carrying this TCR beta chain has more than one count but fewer than ten. Its antigen is unknown. TCRdb reprocessed the reads with MiXCR, giving one entry per CDR3 protein. The sample comprises about 60,000 distinct CDR3 sequences, about 33% of which are singletons, and around 70% rests with the top ten. The sample comes from a study of T cell repertoires in cytomegalovirus infection. Looking at the study overall: From public TCR beta signatures came an indication of both CMV infection and matching HLA type. Study-wide findings and caveats: There were HLA-C-restricted CMV-specific TCR beta clonotypes dominating the ex vivo response. Cumulative frequency (of public TCR beta family members) identified carriers of CMV plus the relevant HLA.

Trimming took 4 bases from V and 0 from J, leaving 15 bases between them. CDR1 and CDR2 from the germline V gene are SGHVS and FNYEAQ. This CDR3 is 16 amino acids long. Sequenced sample: PBMCs, sequenced either directly or after in vitro stimulation (not recorded which). The sequence was obtained from a human donor in good health (CMV status not recorded). Some clones in this sample may be carry-over from other donors' samples. V usage is TRBV7-6 and J usage is TRBJ2-5; D is possibly TRBD2 (6 bases). CDR3 nucleotides: TGTGCCAGCAGCTGGAGCAACTCGGGAGACCAAGAGACCCAGTACTTC. This translates into CASSWSNSGDQETQYF.